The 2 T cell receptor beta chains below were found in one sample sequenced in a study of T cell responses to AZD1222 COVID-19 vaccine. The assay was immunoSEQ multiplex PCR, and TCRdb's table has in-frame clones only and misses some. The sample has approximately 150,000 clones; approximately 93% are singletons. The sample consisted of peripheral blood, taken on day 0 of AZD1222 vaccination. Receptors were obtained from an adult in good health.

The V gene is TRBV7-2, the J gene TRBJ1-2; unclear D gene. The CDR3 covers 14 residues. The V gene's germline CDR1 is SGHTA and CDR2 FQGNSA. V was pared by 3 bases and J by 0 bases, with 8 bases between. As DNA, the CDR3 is TGTGCCAGCAGCTTTCTAGTTACTAACTATGGCTACACCTTC. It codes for CASSFLVTNYGYTF.

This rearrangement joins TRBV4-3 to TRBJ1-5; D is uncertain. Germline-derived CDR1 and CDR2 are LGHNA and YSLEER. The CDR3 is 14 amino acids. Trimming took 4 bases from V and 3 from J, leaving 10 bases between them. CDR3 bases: TGCGCCAGCAGCCCAGGACGGTCCAATCAGCCCCAGCATTTT. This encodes CASSPGRSNQPQHF.